This T cell receptor beta chain was sequenced in a study of cytomegalovirus exposure and HLA in healthy donors. General study findings and limits: Accurate HLA-A and HLA-B prediction from TCR beta sequences was reported for most subjects. Donors were assumed by presence/absence analyses to have roughly uniform sequencing depth.

As to this clone: Its antigen is still unknown.

The CDR3 is 15 residues long. V was pared by 5 bases and J by 4 bases, with 9 bases of the junction left unmatched. Germline values: CDR1 MDHEN, CDR2 SYDVKM. PCR primers comprised 60 Vbeta and 13 Jbeta primers. Using immunoSEQ multiplex PCR, the repertoire was profiled, and TCRdb retains in-frame clones only, with some absent. The table has over 90,000 clones, roughly 80% seen once; the top ten hold approximately 2.8%. This clonotype was sampled from a man in his forties in good health and CMV-seronegative. V gene TRBV28 combines with J gene TRBJ2-7, with 9 bases that match TRBD1. The specimen was PBMCs. CDR3 amino acids: CASSPPGTGMYEQYF. CDR3 DNA: TGTGCCAGCAGTCCACCCGGGACAGGGATGTACGAGCAGTACTTC.